The clone carrying this T cell receptor beta chain turned up a few times. Its antigen is unidentified. This sample is drawn from a study of beta chain features in type 1 diabetes. Study-wide findings and caveats: In every one of the four CD4+ subsets, TCRB CDR3s were moderately but significantly shorter in Type 1 diabetes patients. The question left open here concerned HLA type influencing TCRB rearrangement.

The V and J ends lost 4 bases and 1 base, in that order; junction bases with no gene match: 1. CDR3 length: 14 residues. Germline loops: CDR1 SGHTA, CDR2 FQGNSA. Via the markers CD45RO/CCR7/CD25/CD127/CD95/CD27, stem cell-like memory, regulatory, central memory and naive CD4+ cells were sorted. Sequenced material consisted of expressed TCRB transcripts (all of the isolated RNA was reverse transcribed). Clones were sequenced by immunoSEQ multiplex PCR, and TCRdb holds only the in-frame ones, with some missing. The sample yields fewer than 400,000 clones, approximately 9.9% seen once. The origin of this receptor is a man aged 25-40 years with type 1 diabetes. The specimen sequenced was central memory CD4+ T cells from blood. The gene calls are TRBV7-2 and TRBJ2-3, with 8 bases matching TRBD2. CDR3 coding DNA: TGTGCCAGCAGCTCGACTAGCGGCACAGATACGCAGTATTTT. Residues: CASSSTSGTDTQYF.